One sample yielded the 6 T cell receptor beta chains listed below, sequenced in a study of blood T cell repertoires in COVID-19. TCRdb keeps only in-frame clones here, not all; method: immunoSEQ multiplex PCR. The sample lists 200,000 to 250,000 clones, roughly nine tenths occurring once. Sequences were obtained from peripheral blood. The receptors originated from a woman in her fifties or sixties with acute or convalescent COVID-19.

In DNA form, the CDR3 reads TGTGCCAGCAGCTTATATTACGAGCAGTACTTC. Its translation: CASSLYYEQYF. This chain uses TRBV7-9 with TRBJ2-7; D unresolved. V was trimmed by 2 bases and J by 4 bases, leaving 3 bases between them. CDR3 length: 11 residues. CDR1 is SEHNR, CDR2 FQNEAQ, per germline (reference sequence).

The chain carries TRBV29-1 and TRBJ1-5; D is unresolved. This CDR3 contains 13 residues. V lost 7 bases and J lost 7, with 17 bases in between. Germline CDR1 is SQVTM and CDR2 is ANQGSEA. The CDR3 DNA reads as TGCAGCGCCGGATCGGGGTCAGGACAGCCCCAGCATTTT. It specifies CSAGSGSGQPQHF.

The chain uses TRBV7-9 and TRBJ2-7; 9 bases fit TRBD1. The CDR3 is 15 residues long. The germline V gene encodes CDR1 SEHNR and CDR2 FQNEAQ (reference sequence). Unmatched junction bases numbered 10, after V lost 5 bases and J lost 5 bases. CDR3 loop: CASSPSGTGSHEQYF. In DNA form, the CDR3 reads TGTGCCAGCAGCCCATCCGGGACAGGGAGCCACGAGCAGTACTTC. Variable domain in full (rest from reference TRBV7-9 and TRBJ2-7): DTGVSQNPRHKITKRGQNVTFRCDPISEHNRLYWYRQTLGQGPEFLTYFQNEAQLEKSRLLSDRFSAERPKGSFSTLEIQRTEQGDSAMYLCASSPSGTGSHEQYFGPGTRLTVT.

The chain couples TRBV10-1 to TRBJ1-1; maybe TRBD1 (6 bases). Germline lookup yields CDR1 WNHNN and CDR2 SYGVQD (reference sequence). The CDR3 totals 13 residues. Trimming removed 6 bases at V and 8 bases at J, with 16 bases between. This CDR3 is CASRDSLGAEAFF. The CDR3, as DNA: TGCGCCAGCAGGGACAGCCTGGGGGCAGAAGCTTTCTTT.

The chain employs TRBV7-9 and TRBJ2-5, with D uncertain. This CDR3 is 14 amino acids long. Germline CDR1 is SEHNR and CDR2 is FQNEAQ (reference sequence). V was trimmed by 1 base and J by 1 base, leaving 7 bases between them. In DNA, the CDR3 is TGTGCCAGCAGCTTAGAAACAGTCCAAGAGACCCAGTACTTC. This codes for CASSLETVQETQYF.

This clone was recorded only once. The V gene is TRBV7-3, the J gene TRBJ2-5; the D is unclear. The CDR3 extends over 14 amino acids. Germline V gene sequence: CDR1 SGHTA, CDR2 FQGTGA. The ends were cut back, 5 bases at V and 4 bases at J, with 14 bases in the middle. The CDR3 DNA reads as TGTGCCAGCAGCATGCGCGGCCCCGGAGAGACCCAGTACTTC. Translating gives CASSMRGPGETQYF. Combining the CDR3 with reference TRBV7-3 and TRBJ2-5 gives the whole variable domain GAGVSQTPSNKVTEKGKYVELRCDPISGHTALYWYRQSLGQGPEFLIYFQGTGAADDSGLPNDRFFAVRPEGSVSTLKIQRTERGDSAVYLCASSMRGPGETQYFGPGTRLLVL.